This passage covers 4 T cell receptor beta chains from one sample sequenced in a study of early T cells in non-severe SARS-CoV-2 infection. TCRdb used MiXCR to reprocess the 5' RACE reads, holding one entry per CDR3 protein. Altogether about 80,000 distinct CDR3 sequences are present, less than 5.5% being singletons, with the ten largest covering around 7.8%. The sample in question was whole blood, obtained at baseline. Source of these receptors: an adult who was a healthcare worker with PCR-confirmed SARS-CoV-2 infection or an uninfected control (not recorded which).

This clonotype was observed a handful of times. The chain joins TRBV7-9 to TRBJ2-3; 7 nucleotides agree with TRBD2. V lost 6 bases to trimming and J lost 5 bases; unmatched junction nucleotides: 8. The CDR3 is made up of 14 amino acids. CDR1 and CDR2 from the germline V gene are SEHNR and FQNEAQ (reference sequence). The CDR3 protein is CASRPTGGGDTQYF. The CDR3 DNA reads TGTGCCAGCAGACCTACAGGCGGGGGAGATACGCAGTATTTT.

This clonotype occurred many times. The chain recombines TRBV2 with TRBJ1-1, with D tentatively TRBD1 (6 bases). This CDR3 spans 15 amino acids. The germline gives CDR1 SNHLY, CDR2 FYNNEI. The germline V and J ends were trimmed by 3 bases and 1 base, with 12 bases remaining between them. CDR3 sequence: CASSDQGSGNTEAFF. CDR3 DNA sequence: TGTGCCAGCAGTGATCAGGGGTCAGGGAACACTGAAGCTTTCTTT. The entire variable domain, with the rest obtained from reference TRBV2 and TRBJ1-1, is as follows: EPEVTQTPSHQVTQMGQEVILRCVPISNHLYFYWYRQILGQKVEFLVSFYNNEISEKSEIFDDQFSVERPDGSNFTLKIRSTKLEDSAMYFCASSDQGSGNTEAFFGQGTRLTVV.

The rearrangement links TRBV7-9 to TRBJ2-3; possibly TRBD1 for D (6 bases). Trimming pared 6 bases from V and 0 bases from J, leaving 13 bases between. Germline V lookup: CDR1 SEHNR, CDR2 FQNEAQ (reference sequence). This CDR3 has 15 residues. The CDR3 nucleotides are TGTGCCAGCAGTTCAGGACAGATTAGCACAGATACGCAGTATTTT. Protein product: CASSSGQISTDTQYF.

This clonotype was observed a handful of times. The chain links TRBV28 to TRBJ1-5, with D tentatively TRBD1 (5 bases). Germline-derived CDR1 and CDR2 are MDHEN and SYDVKM. V dropped 4 bases and J dropped 0 bases, with 19 bases sitting between them. This CDR3 contains 18 residues. CDR3 protein: CASSWRAGRSYSNQPQHF. For the CDR3, the DNA is TGTGCCAGCAGTTGGAGGGCAGGGCGTTCGTATAGCAATCAGCCCCAGCATTTT.